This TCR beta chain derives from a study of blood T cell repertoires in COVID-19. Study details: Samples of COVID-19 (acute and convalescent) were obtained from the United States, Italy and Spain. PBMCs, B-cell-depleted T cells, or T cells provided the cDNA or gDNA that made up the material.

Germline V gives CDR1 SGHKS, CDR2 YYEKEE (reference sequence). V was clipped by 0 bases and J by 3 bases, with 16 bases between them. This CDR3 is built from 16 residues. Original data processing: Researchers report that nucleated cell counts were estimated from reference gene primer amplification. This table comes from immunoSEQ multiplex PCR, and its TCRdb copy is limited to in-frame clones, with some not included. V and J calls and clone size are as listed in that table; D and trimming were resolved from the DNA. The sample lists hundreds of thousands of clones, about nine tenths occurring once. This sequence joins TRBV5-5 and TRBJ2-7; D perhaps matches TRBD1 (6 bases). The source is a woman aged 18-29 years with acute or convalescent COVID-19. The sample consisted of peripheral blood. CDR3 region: CASSLGITGSDYEQYF. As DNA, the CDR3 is TGTGCCAGCAGCTTGGGTATCACAGGGTCGGACTACGAGCAGTACTTC.